The 25 T cell receptor beta chains listed next were all sequenced from one sample in a study of cytomegalovirus exposure and HLA in healthy donors. The repertoire was sequenced with immunoSEQ multiplex PCR; TCRdb's copy has only in-frame clones and lacks some. Of 110,000 or so clones listed, 85% to 90% were seen once; the top ten hold about 2.2%. Sample: PBMCs. Receptors were obtained from a woman under 40 in good health and CMV-seronegative.

The rearrangement uses TRBV29-1 and TRBJ2-5; possible D gene TRBD1, 5 bases. Germline CDR1 reads SQVTM; CDR2 reads ANQGSEA. The CDR3 runs to 13 residues. Trimming removed 3 bases from V and 2 bases from J, with 10 bases in between. The CDR3 reads CSVDQGPQETQYF. CDR3 coding DNA: TGCAGCGTTGACCAGGGCCCACAAGAGACCCAGTACTTC.

V usage is TRBV6-6 and J usage is TRBJ1-1, with D tentatively TRBD1 (6 bases). This CDR3 has 14 amino acids. CDR1 MNHNY and CDR2 SVGAGI come from the germline V gene (reference sequence). V dropped 6 bases and J dropped 8 bases, with 19 bases sitting between them. CDR3 in amino acids: CASSPSGVFLEAFF. CDR3 in DNA: TGTGCCAGCAGCCCCTCAGGGGTGTTCCTCGAAGCTTTCTTT.

V is TRBV6-5 and J is TRBJ1-1; D call uncertain. V was cut by 2 bases and J by 6 bases, with 13 bases left in between. Germline lookup yields CDR1 MNHEY and CDR2 SVGAGI. This CDR3 contains 14 residues. Here the CDR3 reads CASSYEGVAPEAFF. CDR3 coding DNA: TGTGCCAGCAGTTACGAAGGAGTTGCACCTGAAGCTTTCTTT.

The gene calls are TRBV29-1 and TRBJ2-7, with 10 bases aligning to TRBD2. There are 14 residues in the CDR3. Trimming took 6 bases from V and 1 from J; bases not matched to a gene: 6. CDR1 is SQVTM, CDR2 ANQGSEA, per germline. This CDR3 reads CSVVTSGVSYEQYF. DNA of the CDR3: TGCAGCGTCGTCACTAGCGGGGTTTCCTACGAGCAGTACTTC.

This rearrangement joins TRBV2 to TRBJ1-2; tentatively, D is TRBD1 (5 bases). This CDR3 comprises 16 residues. V dropped 1 base and J dropped 8 bases, with 20 bases sitting between them. The germline V gene encodes CDR1 SNHLY and CDR2 FYNNEI. Written as DNA, the CDR3 is TGTGCCAGCAGTGAAGAGCAGGGAGGAGGGCAAGGGGGCTACACCTTC. Amino acids: CASSEEQGGGQGGYTF.

This clone was observed a handful of times. The chain links TRBV19 to TRBJ1-6, with 7 bases fitting TRBD1. This CDR3 spans 14 amino acids. The germline gives CDR1 LNHDA, CDR2 SQIVND (reference sequence). Trimming at V came to 5 bases and at J to 7 bases, leaving 5 bases not matched to a gene. CDR3 nucleotide sequence: TGTGCCAGTAGTGCGACAGGGCTCAATTCACCCCTCCACTTT. Protein: CASSATGLNSPLHF.

This clone was recorded a few times. The rearrangement uses TRBV7-9 and TRBJ2-7; D is unresolved. The germline V gene has CDR1 SEHNR and CDR2 FQNEAQ (reference sequence). The ends were cut back, 4 bases at V and 2 bases at J, with 12 bases in the middle. This CDR3 has 14 residues. CDR3 loop: CASSSSGSPYEQYF. In DNA form, the CDR3 reads TGTGCCAGCAGCTCGTCAGGTTCACCCTACGAGCAGTACTTC.

J is TRBJ2-7 and V is TRBV30; TRBD2 aligns across 9 bases. Germline V gives CDR1 GTSNPN, CDR2 SVGIG (reference sequence). Germline trimming cut 3 bases from V and 5 bases from J; bases unmatched to any gene: 11. This CDR3 comprises 15 residues. The CDR3 DNA reads as TGTGCCTGGAGCCCGATCAAAGCGGGGGGCCACGAGCAGTACTTC. The encoded protein is CAWSPIKAGGHEQYF.

In this sample, this clone turned up a few times. This rearrangement joins TRBV6-5 to TRBJ1-4, with 10 bases matching TRBD1. The CDR3 sequence is 15 residues long. After removal of 6 bases from V and 8 bases from J, the junction contained 9 bases not matched to a gene. Germline CDR1 and CDR2: MNHEY and SVGAGI. The CDR3 sequence: CASRADRGVGEKLFF. Written as DNA, the CDR3 is TGTGCCAGCAGGGCGGACAGGGGGGTTGGAGAAAAACTGTTTTTT.

This clone has ten or more counts. Other DNA variants within this sample encode the same CDR3. The chain couples TRBV13 to TRBJ2-5; D ambiguous. Germline V gene data show CDR1 as PRHDT and CDR2 as FYEKMQ (reference sequence). The ends were cut back, 0 bases at V and 5 bases at J, with 4 bases in the middle. CDR3 size: 12 residues. CDR3: CASSLGRETQYF. The CDR3 DNA follows: TGTGCCAGCAGCTTAGGCAGGGAGACCCAGTACTTC. The full variable domain, its missing parts supplied by reference TRBV13 and TRBJ2-5, is AAGVIQSPRHLIKEKRETATLKCYPIPRHDTVYWYQQGPGQDPQFLISFYEKMQSDKGSIPDRFSAQQFSDYHSELNMSSLELGDSALYFCASSLGRETQYFGPGTRLLVL.

This rearrangement joins TRBV2 to TRBJ2-3; 8 bases agree with TRBD2. Germline V gene sequence: CDR1 SNHLY, CDR2 FYNNEI. V was pared by 3 bases and J by 5 bases, with 4 bases of the junction left unmatched. The CDR3 consists of 14 residues. CDR3: CASSESGGLDTQYF. Here the CDR3 DNA reads TGTGCCAGCAGTGAGTCGGGGGGGCTAGATACGCAGTATTTT.

The gene calls are TRBV2 and TRBJ1-2, with D perhaps TRBD1 (5 bases). This CDR3 comprises 14 residues. Per germline, CDR1 SNHLY and CDR2 FYNNEI. Deletions cut 3 bases from V and 7 bases from J, with 15 bases between. The CDR3 loop is CASSEGGAGFGYTF. The CDR3 region has the DNA TGTGCCAGCAGTGAGGGAGGGGCCGGGTTTGGCTACACCTTC.

The count of this clone is one. The chain recombines TRBV10-3 with TRBJ2-5, with 7 positions matching TRBD1. CDR1 and CDR2 from the germline V gene are ENHRY and SYGVKD. The CDR3 is made up of 13 amino acids. Trimming took 10 bases from V and 5 from J; bases not matched to a gene: 10. CDR3 in DNA: TGTGCCACCCAAGGACAGGTCGAGGAGACCCAGTACTTC. Residues: CATQGQVEETQYF.

The chain has TRBV6-5 and TRBJ2-7, with D maybe TRBD2 (6 bases). Germline-derived CDR1 and CDR2 are MNHEY and SVGAGI. Trimming took 6 bases from V and 8 from J, leaving 17 bases between them. This CDR3 has 13 amino acids. The CDR3 here is CASSPRLEQQQYF. Here the CDR3 DNA reads TGTGCCAGCAGCCCCCGACTAGAACAGCAGCAGTACTTC.

The gene calls are TRBV7-9 and TRBJ1-5; D is possibly TRBD1 (5 bases). Germline CDR1 SEHNR, CDR2 FQNEAQ (reference sequence). Trimming removed 1 base from V and 4 bases from J, with 11 bases in between. The CDR3 contains 15 residues. The CDR3 DNA reads TGTGCCAGCAGCTTAGGGGGCGGGGGAAATCAGCCCCAGCATTTT. Translated, it gives CASSLGGGGNQPQHF.

V usage is TRBV7-9 and J usage is TRBJ2-5, with D perhaps TRBD2 (5 bases). The germline V gene has CDR1 SEHNR and CDR2 FQNEAQ (reference sequence). The CDR3 covers 14 residues. CDR3 amino acids: CATSPPAAQETQYF. The CDR3 coding sequence is TGTGCAACCTCCCCCCCAGCGGCCCAAGAGACCCAGTACTTC.

The chain combines TRBV18 with TRBJ1-2; D not resolved. Trimming stripped 3 bases from V and 6 bases from J, with 14 bases between. This CDR3 comprises 14 residues. Germline assignment: CDR1 KGHSH and CDR2 LQKENI. The CDR3 nucleotides read TGTGCCAGCTCACCGTACGAGTTCCCGGATGGCTACACCTTC. Translating gives CASSPYEFPDGYTF.

The gene calls are TRBV11-3 and TRBJ2-1, with 11 nucleotides matching TRBD2. V dropped 6 bases and J dropped 6; count of bases not matched to a gene: 7. Germline CDR1 is SGHNT and CDR2 is YENEEA. The CDR3 is 15 residues long. CDR3 bases: TGTGCCAGCAGGATAGCGGGGGGGCCAGGCAATGAGCAGTTCTTC. Protein product: CASRIAGGPGNEQFF.

This clone is a singleton in its sample. This sequence joins TRBV11-3 and TRBJ1-1, with 8 bases aligning to TRBD1. From germline, CDR1 is SGHNT and CDR2 YENEEA. V was clipped by 5 bases and J by 5 bases; unmatched bases: 7. CDR3 length equals 14 residues. CDR3 sequence (DNA): TGTGCCAGCAGCGCAGACAGGGGAAGGACTGAAGCTTTCTTT. Translation gives CASSADRGRTEAFF.

This chain connects TRBV5-4 to TRBJ1-1; D unclear. In germline, CDR1 is SGHNT, CDR2 YYREEE (reference sequence). This CDR3 region has 13 residues. Trimming left V 0 bases short and J 11 bases short, with 14 bases between. DNA for the CDR3: TGTGCCAGCAGCTTGGGGACTGCAAAAGGGGCTTTCTTT. Its protein is CASSLGTAKGAFF.

The V gene is TRBV6-1, the J gene TRBJ2-7, with 7 bases aligning to TRBD1. J gave up 5 bases and V 6 bases, and 4 bases lay outside the gene matches. The CDR3 extends over 12 amino acids. Germline V CDR1 and CDR2: MNHNS, SASEGT. Here the CDR3 DNA reads TGTGCCAGCAGCACAGGGGCCCACGAGCAGTACTTC. Translation gives CASSTGAHEQYF.

The V call is TRBV6-1, the J call TRBJ2-3; 12 nucleotides agree with TRBD2. The CDR3 has 15 amino acids. With 6 bases clipped from V and 5 bases from J, the junction kept 6 bases outside the gene matches. Per the germline V gene, CDR1 is MNHNS and CDR2 is SASEGT. For the CDR3, the DNA is TGTGCCAGCAGGCCTAGCGGGGGGGATGTAGATACGCAGTATTTT. Protein: CASRPSGGDVDTQYF.

The J gene is TRBJ1-1, the V gene TRBV27; 9 positions match TRBD1. The CDR3 is 16 residues long. V lost 5 bases to trimming and J lost 7 bases; unmatched junction nucleotides: 14. Looked up from germline, CDR1 is MNHEY and CDR2 is SMNVEV (reference sequence). This CDR3 reads CASSTPGQGKGVEAFF. In DNA form, the CDR3 reads TGTGCCAGCAGTACACCGGGACAGGGAAAGGGGGTTGAAGCTTTCTTT.

The V gene is TRBV15, the J gene TRBJ2-5, with D perhaps matching TRBD2 (7 bases). The germline gives CDR1 LNHNV, CDR2 YYDKDF (reference sequence). V dropped 6 bases and J dropped 5 bases, with 13 bases sitting between them. This CDR3 has 13 amino acids. The CDR3 nucleotides read TGTGCCACCAGAGGGGGGGCGGGGGAGACCCAGTACTTC. This codes for CATRGGAGETQYF.

CDR3 bases: TGCGCCAGCAGCCAACAGGGGCATGGCTACACCTTC. It codes for CASSQQGHGYTF. The chain uses TRBV4-1 and TRBJ1-2, with D tentatively TRBD1 (6 bases). V shed 2 bases and J shed 6 bases, with 7 bases lying between them. This CDR3 region has 12 residues. Germline CDR1 MGHRA, CDR2 YSYEKL.